This paragraph reports one T cell receptor beta chain. Patients were excluded for uncontrolled infection, other autoimmune disease, pregnancy or lactation. Germline V CDR1 and CDR2: DFQATT, SNEGSKA (reference sequence). This CDR3 region has 12 residues. This sample was taken from a study of T cells in Graves' hyperthyroidism and ophthalmopathy. At the level of the study: Peripheral blood was acquired at first diagnosis, ahead of any therapy whatsoever.

Researchers amplified the TCR beta CDR3 regions from RNA transcripts. HTBI primers were the set used in a first-round RT-PCR of the TCR CDR3. MiXCR, run by TCRdb on the multiplex PCR reads, gives a single entry per CDR3 protein. This sample carries some 690,000 distinct CDR3 sequences, approximately 15% of them seen once, and the ten largest clones take 15% to 19%. The sample consisted of blood. This sequence originates from a man in his forties or fifties with Graves' hyperthyroidism. The chain carries TRBV20-1 and TRBJ2-3; 7 bases fit TRBD2. In DNA form, the CDR3 reads TGCAGCAGGAGCGGGATGACAGATACGCAGTATTTT. Translated: CSRSGMTDTQYF.